This T cell receptor (beta chain) is from a study of T-cell reconstitution after alpha-beta-depleted transplantation in children. V was cut by 0 bases and J by 2 bases, with 8 bases left in between. This CDR3 comprises 14 residues. Germline V CDR1 and CDR2: MNHEY, SVGAGI. In its sample, this clonotype was seen a few times. Its matching antigen is unknown. Study outcomes and limitations: Newly produced T cells mostly provided counts and TCRbeta diversity after one year, as hyperexpanded clones declined.

During its preparation, the TCRbeta library received unique molecular identifiers. MiXCR was run by TCRdb on the PCR reads, yielding one entry per CDR3 protein. The sample has some 450,000 distinct CDR3 sequences, about 45% seen once. The V and J genes are TRBV6-5 and TRBJ2-7, with D unresolved. Specimen: PBMCs, collected before TCRalphabeta/CD19-depleted stem cell transplant. The sequence was obtained from a girl aged 2-9 years with aplastic anemia, due to receive a stem cell transplant. The CDR3 nucleotides are TGTGCCAGCAGTTACTCTAGATTTCCCTACGAGCAGTACTTC. It codes for CASSYSRFPYEQYF.